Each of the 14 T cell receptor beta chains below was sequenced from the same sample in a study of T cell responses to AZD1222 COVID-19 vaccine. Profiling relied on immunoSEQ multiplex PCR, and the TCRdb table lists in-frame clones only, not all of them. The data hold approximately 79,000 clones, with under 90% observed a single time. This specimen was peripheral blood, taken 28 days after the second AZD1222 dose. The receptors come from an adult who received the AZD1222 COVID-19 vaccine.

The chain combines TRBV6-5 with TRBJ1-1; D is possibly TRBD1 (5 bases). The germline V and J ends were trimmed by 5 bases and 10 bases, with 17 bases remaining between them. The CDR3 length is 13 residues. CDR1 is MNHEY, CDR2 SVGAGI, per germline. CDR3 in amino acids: CASSQLRGGGAFF. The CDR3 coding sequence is TGTGCCAGCAGTCAACTTAGGGGCGGAGGAGCTTTCTTT.

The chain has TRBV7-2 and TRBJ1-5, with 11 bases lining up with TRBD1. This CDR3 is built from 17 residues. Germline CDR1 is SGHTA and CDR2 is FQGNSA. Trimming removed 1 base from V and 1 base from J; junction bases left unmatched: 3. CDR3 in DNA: TGTGCCAGCAGCTTAGTTGGACAGGGGGCAAGCAATCAGCCCCAGCATTTT. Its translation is CASSLVGQGASNQPQHF.

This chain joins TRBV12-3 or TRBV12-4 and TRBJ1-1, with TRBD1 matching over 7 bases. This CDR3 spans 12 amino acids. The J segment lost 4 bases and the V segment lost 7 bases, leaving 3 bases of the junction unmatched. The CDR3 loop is CASKTGVTEAFF. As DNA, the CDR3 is TGTGCCAGCAAAACAGGGGTCACTGAAGCTTTCTTT.

The CDR3 loop is CASSSTGWDSYEQYF. Written as DNA, the CDR3 is TGTGCCAGCAGTTCGACAGGGTGGGACTCCTACGAGCAGTACTTC. The chain uses TRBV27 and TRBJ2-7; 7 nucleotides align to TRBD1. With 4 bases clipped from V and 0 bases from J, the junction kept 6 bases outside the gene matches. The CDR3 is made up of 15 amino acids. Germline-derived CDR1 and CDR2 are MNHEY and SMNVEV (reference sequence).

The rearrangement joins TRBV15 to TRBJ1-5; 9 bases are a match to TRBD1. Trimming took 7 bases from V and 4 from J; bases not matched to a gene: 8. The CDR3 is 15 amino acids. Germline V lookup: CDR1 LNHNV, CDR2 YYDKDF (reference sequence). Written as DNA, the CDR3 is TGTGCCACCAACTCATGGACAGGGGATAATCAGCCCCAGCATTTT. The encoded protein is CATNSWTGDNQPQHF.

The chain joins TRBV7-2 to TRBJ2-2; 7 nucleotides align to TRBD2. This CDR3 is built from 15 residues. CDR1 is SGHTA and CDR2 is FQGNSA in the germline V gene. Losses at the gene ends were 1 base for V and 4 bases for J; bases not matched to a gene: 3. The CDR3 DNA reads TGTGCCAGCAGCTTAGGACTAGCTCTCACCGGGGAGCTGTTTTTT. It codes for CASSLGLALTGELFF.

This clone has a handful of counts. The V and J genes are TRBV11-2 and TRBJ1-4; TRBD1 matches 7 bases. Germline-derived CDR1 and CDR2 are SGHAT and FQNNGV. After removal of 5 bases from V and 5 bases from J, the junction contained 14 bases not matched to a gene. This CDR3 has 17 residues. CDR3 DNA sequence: TGTGCCAGCAGCCCCTTGACAGGGACAAGCCTAAATGAAAAACTGTTTTTT. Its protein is CASSPLTGTSLNEKLFF.

In DNA, the CDR3 is TGTGCCAGCAGTCCCCTTTGGTTAAACAGGGATGCTAACTATGGCTACACCTTC. Translated, it gives CASSPLWLNRDANYGYTF. The V gene is TRBV28, the J gene TRBJ1-2, with a tentative D call TRBD1 (6 bases). The germline V gene encodes CDR1 MDHEN and CDR2 SYDVKM. Trimming removed 5 bases from V and 0 bases from J, with 22 bases in between. CDR3 length equals 18 residues.

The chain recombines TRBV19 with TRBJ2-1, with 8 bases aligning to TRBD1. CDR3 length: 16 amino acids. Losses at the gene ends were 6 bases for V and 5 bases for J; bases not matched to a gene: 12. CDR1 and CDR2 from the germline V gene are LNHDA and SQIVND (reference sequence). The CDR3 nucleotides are TGTGCCAGTAGGATAACCGGGACAGGATCGAACAATGAGCAGTTCTTC. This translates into CASRITGTGSNNEQFF.

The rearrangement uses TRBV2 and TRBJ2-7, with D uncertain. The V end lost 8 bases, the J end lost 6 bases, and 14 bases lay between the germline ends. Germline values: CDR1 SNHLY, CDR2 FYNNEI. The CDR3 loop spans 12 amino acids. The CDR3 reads CASLNGRSEQYF. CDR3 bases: TGTGCCAGCCTCAATGGGCGTAGCGAGCAGTACTTC.

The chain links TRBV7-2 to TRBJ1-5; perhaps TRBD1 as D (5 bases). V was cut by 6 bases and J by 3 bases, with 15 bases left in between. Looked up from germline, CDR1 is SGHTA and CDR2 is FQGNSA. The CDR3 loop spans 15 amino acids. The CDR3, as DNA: TGTGCCAGCAGTTCGGTAGGGGTACCCAATCAGCCCCAGCATTTT. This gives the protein CASSSVGVPNQPQHF.

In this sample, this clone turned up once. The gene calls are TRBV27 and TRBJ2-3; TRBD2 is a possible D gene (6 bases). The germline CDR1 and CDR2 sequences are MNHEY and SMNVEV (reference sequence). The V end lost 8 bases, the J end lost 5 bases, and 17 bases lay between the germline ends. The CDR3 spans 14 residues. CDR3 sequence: CASGQTGLLDTQYF. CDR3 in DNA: TGTGCCAGCGGGCAGACGGGACTCCTAGATACGCAGTATTTT.

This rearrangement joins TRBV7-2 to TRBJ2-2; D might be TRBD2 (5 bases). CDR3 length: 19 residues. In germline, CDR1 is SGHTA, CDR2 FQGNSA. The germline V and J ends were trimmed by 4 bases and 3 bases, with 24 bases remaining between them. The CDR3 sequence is CASSSRWVGVGADTGELFF. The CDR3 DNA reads TGTGCCAGCAGCTCTAGATGGGTTGGAGTAGGAGCGGACACCGGGGAGCTGTTTTTT.

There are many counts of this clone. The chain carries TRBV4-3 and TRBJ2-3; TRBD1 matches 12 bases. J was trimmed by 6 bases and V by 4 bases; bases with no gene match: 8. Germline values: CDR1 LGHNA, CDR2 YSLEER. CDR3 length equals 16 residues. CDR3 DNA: TGCGCCAGCAGCCCAGAGGGGACAGGGGGCTCGGATACGCAGTATTTT. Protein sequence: CASSPEGTGGSDTQYF.